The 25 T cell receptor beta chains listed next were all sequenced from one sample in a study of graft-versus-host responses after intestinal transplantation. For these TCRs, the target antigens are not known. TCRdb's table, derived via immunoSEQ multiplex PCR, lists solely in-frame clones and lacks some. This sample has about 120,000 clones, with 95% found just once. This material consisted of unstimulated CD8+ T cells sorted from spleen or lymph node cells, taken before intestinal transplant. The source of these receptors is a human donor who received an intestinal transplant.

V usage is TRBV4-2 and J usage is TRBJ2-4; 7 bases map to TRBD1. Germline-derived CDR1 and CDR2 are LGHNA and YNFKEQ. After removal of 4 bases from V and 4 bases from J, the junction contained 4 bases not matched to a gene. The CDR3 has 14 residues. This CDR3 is CASSRRDRKNIQYF. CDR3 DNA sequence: TGTGCCAGCAGCCGCAGGGACAGAAAAAACATTCAGTACTTC.

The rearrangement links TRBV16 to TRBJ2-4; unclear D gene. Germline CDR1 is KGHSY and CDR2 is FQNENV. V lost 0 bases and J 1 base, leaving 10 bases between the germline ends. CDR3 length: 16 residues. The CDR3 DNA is TGTGCCAGCAGCCAATCGCCAGTAGGGGCCAAAAACATTCAGTACTTC. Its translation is CASSQSPVGAKNIQYF.

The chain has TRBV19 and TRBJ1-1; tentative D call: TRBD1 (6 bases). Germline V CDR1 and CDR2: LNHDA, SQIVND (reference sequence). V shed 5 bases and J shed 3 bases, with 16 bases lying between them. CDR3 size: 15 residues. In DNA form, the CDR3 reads TGTGCCAGTAGTGCGACTAGGGGGAAGGACACTGAAGCTTTCTTT. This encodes CASSATRGKDTEAFF.

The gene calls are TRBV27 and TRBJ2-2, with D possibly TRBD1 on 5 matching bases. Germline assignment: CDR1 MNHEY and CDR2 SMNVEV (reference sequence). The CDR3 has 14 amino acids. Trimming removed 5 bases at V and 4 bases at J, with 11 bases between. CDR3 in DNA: TGTGCCAGCAGTCTAGGGGAAGCCACCGGGGAGCTGTTTTTT. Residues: CASSLGEATGELFF.

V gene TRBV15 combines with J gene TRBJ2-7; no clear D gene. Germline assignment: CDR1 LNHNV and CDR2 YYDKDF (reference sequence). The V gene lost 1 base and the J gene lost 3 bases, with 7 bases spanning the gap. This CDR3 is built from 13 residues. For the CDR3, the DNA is TGTGCCACCAGCAGAGGGAAGATCTACGAGCAGTACTTC. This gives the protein CATSRGKIYEQYF.

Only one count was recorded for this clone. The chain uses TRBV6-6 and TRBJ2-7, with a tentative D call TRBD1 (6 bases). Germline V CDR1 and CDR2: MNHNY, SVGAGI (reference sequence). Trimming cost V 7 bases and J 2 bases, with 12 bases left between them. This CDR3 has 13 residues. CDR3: CASMGRGPYEQYF. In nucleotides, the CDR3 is TGTGCCAGCATGGGCAGGGGACCCTACGAGCAGTACTTC.

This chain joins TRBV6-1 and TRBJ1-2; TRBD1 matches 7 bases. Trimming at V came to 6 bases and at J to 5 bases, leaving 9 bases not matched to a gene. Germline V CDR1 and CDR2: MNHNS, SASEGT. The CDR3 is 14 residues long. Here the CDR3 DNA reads TGTGCCAGCAGGGATGGGACAGCCGTATATGGCTACACCTTC. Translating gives CASRDGTAVYGYTF.

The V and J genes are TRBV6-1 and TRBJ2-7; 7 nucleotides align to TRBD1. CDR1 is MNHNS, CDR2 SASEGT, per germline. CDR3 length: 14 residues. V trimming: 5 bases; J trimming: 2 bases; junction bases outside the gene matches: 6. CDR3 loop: CASSLRDRTYEQYF. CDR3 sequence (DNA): TGTGCCAGCAGTTTACGGGACAGAACCTACGAGCAGTACTTC.

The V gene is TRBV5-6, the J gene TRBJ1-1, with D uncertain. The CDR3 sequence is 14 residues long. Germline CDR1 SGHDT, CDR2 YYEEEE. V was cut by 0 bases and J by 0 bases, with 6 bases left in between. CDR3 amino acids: CASSLVYLNTEAFF. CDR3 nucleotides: TGTGCCAGCAGCTTGGTATACCTGAACACTGAAGCTTTCTTT.

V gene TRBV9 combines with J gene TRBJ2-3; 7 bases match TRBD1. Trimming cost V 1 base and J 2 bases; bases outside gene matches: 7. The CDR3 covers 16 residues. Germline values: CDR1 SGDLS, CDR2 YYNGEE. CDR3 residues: CASSVNRDRDTDTQYF. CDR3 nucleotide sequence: TGTGCCAGCAGCGTAAACCGGGACAGAGACACAGATACGCAGTATTTT.

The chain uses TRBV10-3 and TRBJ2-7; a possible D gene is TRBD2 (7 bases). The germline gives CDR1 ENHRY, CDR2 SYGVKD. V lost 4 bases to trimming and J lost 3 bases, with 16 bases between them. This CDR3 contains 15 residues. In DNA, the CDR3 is TGTGCCATCAGTGCGTCAGGGGAGGGCTTCTACGAGCAGTACTTC. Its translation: CAISASGEGFYEQYF.

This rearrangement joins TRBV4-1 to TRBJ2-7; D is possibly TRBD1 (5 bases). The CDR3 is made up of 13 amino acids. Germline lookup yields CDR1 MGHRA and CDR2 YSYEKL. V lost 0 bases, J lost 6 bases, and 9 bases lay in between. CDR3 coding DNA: TGCGCCAGCAGCCAAGACAGGGTTGGCGAGCAGTACTTC. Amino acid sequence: CASSQDRVGEQYF.

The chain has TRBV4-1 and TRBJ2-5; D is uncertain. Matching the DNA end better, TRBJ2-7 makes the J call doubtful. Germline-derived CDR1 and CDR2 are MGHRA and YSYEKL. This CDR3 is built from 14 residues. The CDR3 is CASSPKSPNYEQYF. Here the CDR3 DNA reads TGCGCCAGCAGCCCAAAGTCTCCTAACTACGAGCAGTACTTC.

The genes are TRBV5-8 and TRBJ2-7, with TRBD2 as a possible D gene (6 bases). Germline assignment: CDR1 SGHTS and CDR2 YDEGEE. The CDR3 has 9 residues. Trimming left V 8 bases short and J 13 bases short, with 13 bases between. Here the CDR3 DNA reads TGTGCCAGTTCCGGGACTCTTTACTTC. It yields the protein CASSGTLYF.

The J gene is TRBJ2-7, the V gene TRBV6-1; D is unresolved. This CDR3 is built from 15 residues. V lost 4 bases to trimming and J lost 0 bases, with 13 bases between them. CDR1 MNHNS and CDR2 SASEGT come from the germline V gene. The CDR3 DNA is TGTGCCAGCAGTGGGTTTTACGGACCCTCCTACGAGCAGTACTTC. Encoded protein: CASSGFYGPSYEQYF.

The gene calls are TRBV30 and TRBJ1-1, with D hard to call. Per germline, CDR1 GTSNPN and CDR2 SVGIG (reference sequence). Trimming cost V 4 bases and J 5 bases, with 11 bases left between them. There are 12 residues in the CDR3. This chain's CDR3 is CAWTPRNTEAFF. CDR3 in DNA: TGTGCCTGGACCCCTCGGAATACTGAAGCTTTCTTT.

CDR3 region: CASSPPGSSNEQYF. CDR3 nucleotide sequence: TGTGCCAGTAGTCCTCCCGGGAGTTCGAACGAGCAGTACTTC. The V gene is TRBV19, the J gene TRBJ2-7, with a weak D call TRBD2 (6 bases). Per germline, CDR1 LNHDA and CDR2 SQIVND (reference sequence). The CDR3 spans 14 residues. Trimming took off 5 bases at V and 5 bases at J, with 16 bases between the two ends.

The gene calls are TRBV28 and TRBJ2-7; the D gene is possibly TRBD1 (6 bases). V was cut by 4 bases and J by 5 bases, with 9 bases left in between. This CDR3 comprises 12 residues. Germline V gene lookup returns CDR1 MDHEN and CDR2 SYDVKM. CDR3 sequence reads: CASSWDIHEQYF. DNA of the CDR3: TGTGCCAGCAGTTGGGACATTCACGAGCAGTACTTC.

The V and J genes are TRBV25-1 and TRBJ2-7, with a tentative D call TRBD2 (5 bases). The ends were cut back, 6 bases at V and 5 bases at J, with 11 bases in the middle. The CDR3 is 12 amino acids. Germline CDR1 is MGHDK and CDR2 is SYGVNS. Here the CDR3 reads CASSIGGDEQYF. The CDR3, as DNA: TGTGCCAGCAGCATAGGAGGAGACGAGCAGTACTTC.

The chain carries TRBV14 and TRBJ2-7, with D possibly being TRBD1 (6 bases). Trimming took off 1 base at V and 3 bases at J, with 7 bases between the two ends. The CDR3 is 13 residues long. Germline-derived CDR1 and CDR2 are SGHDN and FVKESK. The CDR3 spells CASSQVDSYEQYF. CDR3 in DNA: TGTGCCAGCAGCCAAGTGGACAGCTACGAGCAGTACTTC.

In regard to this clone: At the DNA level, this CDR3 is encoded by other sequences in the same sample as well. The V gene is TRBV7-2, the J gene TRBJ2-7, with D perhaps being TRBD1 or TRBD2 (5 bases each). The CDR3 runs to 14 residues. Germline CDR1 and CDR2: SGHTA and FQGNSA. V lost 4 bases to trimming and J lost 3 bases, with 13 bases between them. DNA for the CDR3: TGTGCCAGCAGCTCCCTGGGTGGGGGCTACGAGCAGTACTTC. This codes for CASSSLGGGYEQYF.

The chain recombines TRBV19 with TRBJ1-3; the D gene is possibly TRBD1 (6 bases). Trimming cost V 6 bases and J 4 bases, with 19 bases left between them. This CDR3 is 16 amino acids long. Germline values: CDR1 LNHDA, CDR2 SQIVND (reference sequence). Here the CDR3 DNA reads TGTGCCAGTAGCCTTACAGGGCTGGGTAGAGGAAACACCATATATTTT. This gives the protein CASSLTGLGRGNTIYF.

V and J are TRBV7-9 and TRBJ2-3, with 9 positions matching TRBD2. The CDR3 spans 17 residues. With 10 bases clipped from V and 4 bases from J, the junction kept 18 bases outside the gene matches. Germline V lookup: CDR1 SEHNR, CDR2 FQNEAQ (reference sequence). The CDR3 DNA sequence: TGTGCCACCCCGAGGTGGGGTCTCGCGGGAGGGTCAGATACGCAGTATTTT. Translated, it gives CATPRWGLAGGSDTQYF.

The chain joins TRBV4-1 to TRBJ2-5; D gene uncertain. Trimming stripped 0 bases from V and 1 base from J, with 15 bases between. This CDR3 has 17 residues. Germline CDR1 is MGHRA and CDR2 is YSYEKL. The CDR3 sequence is CASSQDRVGPLQETQYF. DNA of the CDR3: TGCGCCAGCAGCCAAGATAGAGTAGGACCTCTCCAAGAGACCCAGTACTTC.

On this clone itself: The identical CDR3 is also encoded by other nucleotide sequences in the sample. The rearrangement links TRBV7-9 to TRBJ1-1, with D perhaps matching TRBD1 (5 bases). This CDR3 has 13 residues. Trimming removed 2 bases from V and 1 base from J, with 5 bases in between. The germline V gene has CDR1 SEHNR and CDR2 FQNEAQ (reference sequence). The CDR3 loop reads CASSLTGNTEAFF. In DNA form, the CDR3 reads TGTGCCAGCAGCTTAACAGGGAACACTGAAGCTTTCTTT.